A selection of T cell receptor beta chains follows, all from one sample in a study of blood T cell repertoires in COVID-19. Sequencing was performed with immunoSEQ multiplex PCR; in TCRdb, only in-frame clones are kept and a portion is missing. The data show 310,000 or so clones, roughly 92% seen once. The sequencing input was peripheral blood. The receptors were gathered from a woman under 40 with COVID-19, enrolled during active disease. Each CDR3 is given with its conserved first and last residue.

v_call: TRBV21-1
cdr3_aa: CASSMRHGGGPQHF

v_call: TRBV6-5
cdr3_aa: CASSPGSPGQPQHF

v_call: TRBV12-3/TRBV12-4
cdr3_aa: CASVNVAEAFF

v_call: TRBV4-1
cdr3_aa: CASSQDRGVDEQYF

v_call: TRBV29-1
cdr3_aa: CSVVRGGDGELFF

v_call: TRBV19
cdr3_aa: CASKAGTSGRNNEQFF

v_call: TRBV2
cdr3_aa: CASSWDRANEQFF

v_call: TRBV28
cdr3_aa: CASSLTWGAYNEQFF

v_call: TRBV28
cdr3_aa: CASRPADRYNEQFF

v_call: TRBV19
cdr3_aa: CASTPSGYNEQFF

v_call: TRBV6-5
cdr3_aa: CASRGTGSEPQHF

v_call: TRBV29-1
cdr3_aa: CSVGGGVEKLFF

v_call: TRBV19
cdr3_aa: CASSIDLAAGADTQYF

v_call: TRBV9
cdr3_aa: CASSARLGLNSPLHF